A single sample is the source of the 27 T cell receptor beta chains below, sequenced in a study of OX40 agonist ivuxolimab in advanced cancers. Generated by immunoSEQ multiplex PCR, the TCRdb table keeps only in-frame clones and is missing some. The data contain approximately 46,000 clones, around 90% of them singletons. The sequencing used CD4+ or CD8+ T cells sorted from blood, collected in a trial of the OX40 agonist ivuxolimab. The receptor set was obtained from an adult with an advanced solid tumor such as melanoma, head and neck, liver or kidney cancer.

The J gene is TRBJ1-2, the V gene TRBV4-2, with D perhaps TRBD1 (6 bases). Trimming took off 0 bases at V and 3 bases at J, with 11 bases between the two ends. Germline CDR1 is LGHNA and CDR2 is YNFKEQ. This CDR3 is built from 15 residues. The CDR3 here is CASSQEGGNYYGYTF. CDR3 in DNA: TGTGCCAGCAGCCAAGAGGGGGGCAACTACTATGGCTACACCTTC.

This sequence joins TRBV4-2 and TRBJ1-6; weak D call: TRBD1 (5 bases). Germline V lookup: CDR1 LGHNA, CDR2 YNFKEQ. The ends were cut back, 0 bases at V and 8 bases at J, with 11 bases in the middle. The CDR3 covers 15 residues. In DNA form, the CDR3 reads TGTGCCAGCAGCCAAGATCTTGGGGACGATTCACCCCTCCACTTT. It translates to CASSQDLGDDSPLHF.

In nucleotides, the CDR3 is TGTGCCAGCAGCTCGACTAGCGGGGAATACGAGCAGTACTTC. Translating it yields CASSSTSGEYEQYF. The chain employs TRBV11-1 and TRBJ2-7; 11 positions match TRBD2. V was clipped by 4 bases and J by 4 bases; unmatched bases: 3. CDR1 and CDR2 from the germline V gene are SGHAT and FQDESV (reference sequence). The CDR3 totals 14 residues.

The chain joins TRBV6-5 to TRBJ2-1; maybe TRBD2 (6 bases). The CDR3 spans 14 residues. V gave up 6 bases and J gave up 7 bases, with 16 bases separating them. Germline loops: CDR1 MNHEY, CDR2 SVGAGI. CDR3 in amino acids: CASSLLSGRNEQFF. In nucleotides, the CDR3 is TGTGCCAGCAGCCTACTGAGCGGGCGGAATGAGCAGTTCTTC.

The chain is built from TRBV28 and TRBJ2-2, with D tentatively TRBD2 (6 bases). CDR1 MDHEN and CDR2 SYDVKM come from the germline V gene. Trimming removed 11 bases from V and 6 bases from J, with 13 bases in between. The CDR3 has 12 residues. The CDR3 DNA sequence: TGTGCCGGCCACGCGGGGTCCGGGGAGCTGTTTTTT. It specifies CAGHAGSGELFF.

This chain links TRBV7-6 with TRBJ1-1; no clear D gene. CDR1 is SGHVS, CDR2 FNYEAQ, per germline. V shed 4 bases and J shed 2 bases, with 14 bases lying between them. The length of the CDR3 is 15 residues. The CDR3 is CASSSLTHQNTEAFF. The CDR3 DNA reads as TGTGCCAGCAGCTCACTAACACACCAAAACACTGAAGCTTTCTTT.

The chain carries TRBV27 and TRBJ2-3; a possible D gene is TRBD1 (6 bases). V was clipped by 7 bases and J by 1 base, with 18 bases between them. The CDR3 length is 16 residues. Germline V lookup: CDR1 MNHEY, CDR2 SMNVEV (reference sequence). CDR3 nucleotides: TGTGCCAGCACCCGCCGGACAGCGACTGGCACAGATACGCAGTATTTT. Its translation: CASTRRTATGTDTQYF.

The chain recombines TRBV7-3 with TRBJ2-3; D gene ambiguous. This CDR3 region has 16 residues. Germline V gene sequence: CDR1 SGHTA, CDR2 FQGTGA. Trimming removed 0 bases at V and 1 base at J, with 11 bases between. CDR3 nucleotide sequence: TGTGCCAGCAGCTTAACGTTCGCCCCAGGCACAGATACGCAGTATTTT. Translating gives CASSLTFAPGTDTQYF. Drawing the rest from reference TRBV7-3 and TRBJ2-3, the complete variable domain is GAGVSQTPSNKVTEKGKYVELRCDPISGHTALYWYRQSLGQGPEFLIYFQGTGAADDSGLPNDRFFAVRPEGSVSTLKIQRTERGDSAVYLCASSLTFAPGTDTQYFGPGTRLTVL.

CDR3 sequence reads: CASSGGTGTYEQYF. In nucleotides, the CDR3 is TGTGCCAGCAGTGGTGGGACAGGGACCTACGAGCAGTACTTC. The gene calls are TRBV2 and TRBJ2-7; 9 bases line up with TRBD1. Trimming cost V 4 bases and J 2 bases; bases outside gene matches: 3. The CDR3 covers 14 residues. CDR1 and CDR2 from the germline V gene are SNHLY and FYNNEI.

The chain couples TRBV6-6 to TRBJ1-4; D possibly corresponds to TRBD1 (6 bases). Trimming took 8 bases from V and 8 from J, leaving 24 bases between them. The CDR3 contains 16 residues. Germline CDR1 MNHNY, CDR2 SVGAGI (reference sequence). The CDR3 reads CASRPALQGSLEKLFF. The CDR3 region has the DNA TGTGCCAGCCGCCCAGCCTTACAGGGTTCTCTCGAAAAACTGTTTTTT.

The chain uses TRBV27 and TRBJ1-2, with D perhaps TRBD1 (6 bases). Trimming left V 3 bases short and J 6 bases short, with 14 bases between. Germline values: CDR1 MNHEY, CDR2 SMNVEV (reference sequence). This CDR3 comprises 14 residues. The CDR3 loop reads CASSFTGTLNGYTF. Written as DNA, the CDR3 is TGTGCCAGCAGTTTCACCGGGACACTTAATGGCTACACCTTC.

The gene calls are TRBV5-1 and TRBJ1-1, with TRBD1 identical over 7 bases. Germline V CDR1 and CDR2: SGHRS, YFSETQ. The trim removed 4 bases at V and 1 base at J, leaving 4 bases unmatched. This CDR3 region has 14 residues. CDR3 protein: CASSKYRGNTEAFF. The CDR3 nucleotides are TGCGCCAGCAGCAAATACAGGGGGAACACTGAAGCTTTCTTT.

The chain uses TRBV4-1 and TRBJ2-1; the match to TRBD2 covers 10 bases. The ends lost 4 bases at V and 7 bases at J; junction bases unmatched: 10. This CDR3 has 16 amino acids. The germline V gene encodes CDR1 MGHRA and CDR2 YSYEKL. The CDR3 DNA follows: TGCGCCAGCAGCCCCAGAAGCGGGGGGGCGGGGAATGAGCAGTTCTTC. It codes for CASSPRSGGAGNEQFF.

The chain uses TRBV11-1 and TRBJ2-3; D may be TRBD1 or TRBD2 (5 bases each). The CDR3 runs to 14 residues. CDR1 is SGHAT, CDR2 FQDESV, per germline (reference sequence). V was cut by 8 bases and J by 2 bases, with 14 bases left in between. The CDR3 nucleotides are TGTGCCAGCGGGGGTGAACAGCTCACAGATACGCAGTATTTT. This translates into CASGGEQLTDTQYF.

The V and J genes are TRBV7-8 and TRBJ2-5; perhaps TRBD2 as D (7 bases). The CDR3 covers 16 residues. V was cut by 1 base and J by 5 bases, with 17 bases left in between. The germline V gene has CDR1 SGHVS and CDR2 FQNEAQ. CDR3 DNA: TGTGCCAGCAGCTTAGAGGGGGGGGCCCCCTTGGAGACCCAGTACTTC. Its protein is CASSLEGGAPLETQYF.

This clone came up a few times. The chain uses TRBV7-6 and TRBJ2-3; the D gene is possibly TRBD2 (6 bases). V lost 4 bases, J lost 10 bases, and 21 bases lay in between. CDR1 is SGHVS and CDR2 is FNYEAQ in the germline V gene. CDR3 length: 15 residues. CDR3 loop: CASSSSGLSTGAQYF. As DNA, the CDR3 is TGTGCCAGCAGCTCAAGCGGACTTTCCACGGGGGCGCAGTATTTT.

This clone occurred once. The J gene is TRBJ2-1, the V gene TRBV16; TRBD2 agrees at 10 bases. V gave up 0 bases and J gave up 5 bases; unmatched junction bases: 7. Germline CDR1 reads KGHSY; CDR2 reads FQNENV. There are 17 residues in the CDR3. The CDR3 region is CASSQSGSGGPNNEQFF. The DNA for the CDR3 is TGTGCCAGCAGCCAATCGGGTAGCGGGGGGCCGAACAATGAGCAGTTCTTC.

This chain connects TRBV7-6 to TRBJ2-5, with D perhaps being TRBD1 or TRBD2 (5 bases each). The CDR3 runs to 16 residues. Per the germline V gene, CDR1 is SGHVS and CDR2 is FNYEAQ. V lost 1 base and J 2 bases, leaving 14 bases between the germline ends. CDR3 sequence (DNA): TGTGCCAGCAGCTTAGTGAGGGACCCACGGCAAGAGACCCAGTACTTC. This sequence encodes CASSLVRDPRQETQYF.

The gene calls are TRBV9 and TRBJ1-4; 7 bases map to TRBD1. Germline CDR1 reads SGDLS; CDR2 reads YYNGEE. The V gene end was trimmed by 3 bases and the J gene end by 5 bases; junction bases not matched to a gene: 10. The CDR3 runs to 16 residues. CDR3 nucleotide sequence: TGTGCCAGCAGCGCCAGAGAGGACAGGTTAAATGAAAAACTGTTTTTT. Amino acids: CASSAREDRLNEKLFF.

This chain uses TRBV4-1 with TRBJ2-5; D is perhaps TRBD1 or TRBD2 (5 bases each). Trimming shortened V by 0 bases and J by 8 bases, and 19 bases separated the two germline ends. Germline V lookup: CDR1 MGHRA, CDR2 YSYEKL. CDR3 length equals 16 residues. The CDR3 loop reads CASSQEDATVRGTQYF. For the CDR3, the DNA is TGCGCCAGCAGCCAAGAAGACGCCACAGTGAGGGGAACCCAGTACTTC.

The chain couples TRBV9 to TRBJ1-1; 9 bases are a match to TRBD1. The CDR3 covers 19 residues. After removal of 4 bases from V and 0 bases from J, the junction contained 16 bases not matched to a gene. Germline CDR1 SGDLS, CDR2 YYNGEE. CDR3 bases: TGTGCCAGCAGCCAGTACGGGACAGGGAGTTTTGGGTTGAACACTGAAGCTTTCTTT. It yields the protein CASSQYGTGSFGLNTEAFF.

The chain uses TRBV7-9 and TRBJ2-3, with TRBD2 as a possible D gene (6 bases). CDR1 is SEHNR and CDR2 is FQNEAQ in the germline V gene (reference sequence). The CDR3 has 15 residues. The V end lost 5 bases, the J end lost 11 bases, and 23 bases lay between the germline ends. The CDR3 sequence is CASSLRTDPGRWQYF. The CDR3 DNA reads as TGTGCCAGCAGCCTTAGGACGGACCCTGGGAGGTGGCAGTATTTT.

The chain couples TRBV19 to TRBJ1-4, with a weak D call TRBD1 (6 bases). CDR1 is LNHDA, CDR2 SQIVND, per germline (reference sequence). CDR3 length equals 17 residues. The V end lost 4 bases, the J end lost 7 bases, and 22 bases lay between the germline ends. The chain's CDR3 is CASSTPGHRWESEKLFF. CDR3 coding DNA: TGTGCCAGTAGTACACCGGGACATAGGTGGGAGAGTGAAAAACTGTTTTTT.

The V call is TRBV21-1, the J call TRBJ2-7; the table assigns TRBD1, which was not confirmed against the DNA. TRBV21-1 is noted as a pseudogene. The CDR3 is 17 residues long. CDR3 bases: TGTGCCAGCAGCGGCTCCCCTGGGCAGGGTAGCTCCTACGAGCAGTACTTC. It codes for CASSGSPGQGSSYEQYF.

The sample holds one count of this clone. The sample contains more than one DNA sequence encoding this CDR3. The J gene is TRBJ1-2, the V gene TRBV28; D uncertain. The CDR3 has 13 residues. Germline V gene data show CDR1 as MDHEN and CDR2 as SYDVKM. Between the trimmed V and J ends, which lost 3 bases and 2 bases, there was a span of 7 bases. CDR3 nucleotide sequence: TGTGCCAGCAGTTTGGAGGGAAACTATGGCTACACCTTC. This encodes CASSLEGNYGYTF.

The CDR3 DNA sequence: TGTGCCAGCAGTCCCGTAGGCGCCACAGATACGCAGTATTTT. Protein product: CASSPVGATDTQYF. The chain has TRBV27 and TRBJ2-3; D ambiguous. V shed 5 bases and J shed 2 bases, with 11 bases lying between them. This CDR3 has 14 amino acids. Germline loops: CDR1 MNHEY, CDR2 SMNVEV (reference sequence).

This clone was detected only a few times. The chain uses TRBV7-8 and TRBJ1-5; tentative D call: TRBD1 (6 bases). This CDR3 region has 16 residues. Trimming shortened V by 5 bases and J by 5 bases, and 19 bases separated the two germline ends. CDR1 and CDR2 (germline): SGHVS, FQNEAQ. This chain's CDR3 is CASSLEQGRFDQPQHF. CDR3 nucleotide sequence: TGTGCCAGCAGCCTTGAACAGGGACGGTTCGATCAGCCCCAGCATTTT. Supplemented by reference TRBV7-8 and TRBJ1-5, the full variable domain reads GAGVSQSPRYKVAKRGQDVALRCDPISGHVSLFWYQQALGQGPEFLTYFQNEAQLDKSGLPSDRFFAERPEGSVSTLKIQRTQQEDSAVYLCASSLEQGRFDQPQHFGDGTRLSIL.